This TCR beta chain was sequenced for a study of human T cells and chemical hapten exposure. TCRdb recomputed calls from the RACE reads with MiXCR, one row per CDR3 protein. The repertoire holds nearly 350,000 distinct CDR3 sequences, around 6.9% seen once, with 7.5% to 8.5% in the top ten. Trimming removed 3 bases from V and 6 bases from J; junction bases left unmatched: 4. Germline V CDR1 and CDR2: SGHAT, FQDESV (reference sequence). The CDR3 extends over 13 amino acids. Noted time point: patch test 1, 2 weeks after DPC sensitization. Sample treatment: therapeutic diphenylcyclopropenone sensitization with weekly scalp DPC.

The J gene is TRBJ1-1, the V gene TRBV11-1, with TRBD1 matching over 7 bases. Source: whole blood, taken in connection with sensitization to the hapten diphenylcyclopropenone (DPC). The source of this sequence is a woman aged 18-29 years with alopecia areata. Some clones in this sample may be carry-over from other donors' samples. The DNA of the CDR3 is TGTGCCAGCAGCTTCAGGGGGGGTTCTGAAGCTTTCTTT. This codes for CASSFRGGSEAFF.